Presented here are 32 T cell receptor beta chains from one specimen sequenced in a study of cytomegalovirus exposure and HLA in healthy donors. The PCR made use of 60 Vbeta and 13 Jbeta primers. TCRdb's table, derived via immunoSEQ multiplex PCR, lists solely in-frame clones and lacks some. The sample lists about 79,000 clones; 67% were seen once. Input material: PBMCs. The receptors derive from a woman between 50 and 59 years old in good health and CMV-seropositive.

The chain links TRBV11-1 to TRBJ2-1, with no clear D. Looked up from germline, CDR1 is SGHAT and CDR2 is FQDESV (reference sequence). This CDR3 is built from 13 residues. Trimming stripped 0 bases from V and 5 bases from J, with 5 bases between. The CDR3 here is CASSLARNNEQFF. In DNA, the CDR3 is TGTGCCAGCAGCTTAGCGCGTAACAATGAGCAGTTCTTC.

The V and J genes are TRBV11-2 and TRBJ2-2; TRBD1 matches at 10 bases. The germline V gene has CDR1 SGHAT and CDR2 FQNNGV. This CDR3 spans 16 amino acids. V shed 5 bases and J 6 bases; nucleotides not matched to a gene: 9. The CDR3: CASSQIPDRGPGELFF. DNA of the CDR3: TGTGCCAGCAGCCAGATCCCCGACAGGGGGCCCGGGGAGCTGTTTTTT.

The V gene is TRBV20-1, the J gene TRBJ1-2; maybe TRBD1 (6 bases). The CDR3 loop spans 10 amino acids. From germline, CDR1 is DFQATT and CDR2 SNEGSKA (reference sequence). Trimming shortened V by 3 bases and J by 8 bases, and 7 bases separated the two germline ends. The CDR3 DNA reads TGCAGTGCTAGTGGACAGGGCTACACCTTC. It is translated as CSASGQGYTF.

The CDR3 sequence: CASSAEGVTEAFF. The CDR3 DNA is TGTGCCAGCAGCGCCGAGGGAGTGACTGAAGCTTTCTTT. The V and J genes are TRBV9 and TRBJ1-1; unclear D gene. The CDR3 consists of 13 residues. The germline V gene encodes CDR1 SGDLS and CDR2 YYNGEE. V dropped 3 bases and J dropped 5 bases, with 11 bases sitting between them.

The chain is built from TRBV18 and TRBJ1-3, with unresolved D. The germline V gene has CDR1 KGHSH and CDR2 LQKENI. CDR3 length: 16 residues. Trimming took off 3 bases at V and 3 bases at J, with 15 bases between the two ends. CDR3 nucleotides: TGTGCCAGCTCACCCCTTGGAGGGTGGGGTGGAAACACCATATATTTT. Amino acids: CASSPLGGWGGNTIYF.

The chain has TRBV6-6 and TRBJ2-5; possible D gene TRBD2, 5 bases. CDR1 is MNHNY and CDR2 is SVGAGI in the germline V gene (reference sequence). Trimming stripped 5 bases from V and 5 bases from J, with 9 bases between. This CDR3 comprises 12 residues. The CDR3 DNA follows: TGTGCCAGCAGTCCCGAGGGTGAGACCCAGTACTTC. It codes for CASSPEGETQYF.

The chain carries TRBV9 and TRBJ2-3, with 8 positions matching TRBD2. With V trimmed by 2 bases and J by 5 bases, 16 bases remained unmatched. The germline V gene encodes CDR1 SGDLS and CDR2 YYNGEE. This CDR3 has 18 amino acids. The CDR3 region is CASSVQPNGGAEIDTQYF. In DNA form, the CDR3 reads TGTGCCAGCAGCGTCCAACCCAACGGGGGGGCTGAGATAGATACGCAGTATTTT.

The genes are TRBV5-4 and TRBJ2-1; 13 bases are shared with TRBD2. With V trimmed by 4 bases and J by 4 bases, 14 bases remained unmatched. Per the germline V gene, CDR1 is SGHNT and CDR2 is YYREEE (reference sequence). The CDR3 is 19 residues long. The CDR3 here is CASSPGLAGLNTDYNEQFF. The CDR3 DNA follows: TGTGCCAGCAGCCCGGGACTAGCGGGGCTAAACACGGATTACAATGAGCAGTTCTTC.

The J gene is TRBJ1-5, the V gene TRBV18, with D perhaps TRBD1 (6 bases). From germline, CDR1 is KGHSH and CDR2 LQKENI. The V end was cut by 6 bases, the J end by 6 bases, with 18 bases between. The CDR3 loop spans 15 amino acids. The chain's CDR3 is CASSTVQGEGQPQHF. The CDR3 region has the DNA TGTGCCAGCTCTACCGTACAGGGAGAGGGTCAGCCCCAGCATTTT.

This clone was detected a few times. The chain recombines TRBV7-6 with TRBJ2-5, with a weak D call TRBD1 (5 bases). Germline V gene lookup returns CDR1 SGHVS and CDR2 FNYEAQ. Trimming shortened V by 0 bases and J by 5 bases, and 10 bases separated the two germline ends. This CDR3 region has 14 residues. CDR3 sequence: CASSLAVGQETQYF. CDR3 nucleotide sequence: TGTGCCAGCAGCTTAGCGGTGGGGCAGGAGACCCAGTACTTC.

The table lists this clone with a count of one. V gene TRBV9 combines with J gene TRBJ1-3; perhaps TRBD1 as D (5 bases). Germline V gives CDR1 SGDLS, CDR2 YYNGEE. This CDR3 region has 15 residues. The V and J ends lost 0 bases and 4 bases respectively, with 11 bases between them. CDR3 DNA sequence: TGTGCCAGCAGCGTAGAGGGGACTCTCGGAAACACCATATATTTT. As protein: CASSVEGTLGNTIYF.

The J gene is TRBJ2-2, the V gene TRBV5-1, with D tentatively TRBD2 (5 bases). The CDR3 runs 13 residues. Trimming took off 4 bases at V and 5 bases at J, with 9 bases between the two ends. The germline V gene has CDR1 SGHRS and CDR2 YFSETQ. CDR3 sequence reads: CASSTGDTGELFF. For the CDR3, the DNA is TGCGCCAGCAGCACCGGGGATACCGGGGAGCTGTTTTTT.

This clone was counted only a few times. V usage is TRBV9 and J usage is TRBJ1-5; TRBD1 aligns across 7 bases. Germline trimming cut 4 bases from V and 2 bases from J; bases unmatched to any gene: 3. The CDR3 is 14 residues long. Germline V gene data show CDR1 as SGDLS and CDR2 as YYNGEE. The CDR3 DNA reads TGTGCCAGCAGCCTCACAGGGGGCAATCAGCCCCAGCATTTT. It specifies CASSLTGGNQPQHF.

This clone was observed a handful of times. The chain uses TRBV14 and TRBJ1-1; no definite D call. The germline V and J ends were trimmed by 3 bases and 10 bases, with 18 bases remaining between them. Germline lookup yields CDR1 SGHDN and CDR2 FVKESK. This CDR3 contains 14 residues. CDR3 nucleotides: TGTGCCAGCAGCCACCCCGGCGGGTACTTTAGAGCTTTCTTT. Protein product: CASSHPGGYFRAFF.

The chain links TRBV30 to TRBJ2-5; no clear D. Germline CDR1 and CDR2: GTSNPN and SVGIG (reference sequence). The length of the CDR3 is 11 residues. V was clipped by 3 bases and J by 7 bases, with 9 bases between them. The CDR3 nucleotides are TGTGCCTGGAGACCTTCCGGGACCCAGTACTTC. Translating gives CAWRPSGTQYF.

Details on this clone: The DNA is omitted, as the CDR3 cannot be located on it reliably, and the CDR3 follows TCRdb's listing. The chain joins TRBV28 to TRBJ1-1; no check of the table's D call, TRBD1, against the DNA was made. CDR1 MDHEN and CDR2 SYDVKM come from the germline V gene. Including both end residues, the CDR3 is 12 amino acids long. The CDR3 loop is CASSTSTGPAFF.

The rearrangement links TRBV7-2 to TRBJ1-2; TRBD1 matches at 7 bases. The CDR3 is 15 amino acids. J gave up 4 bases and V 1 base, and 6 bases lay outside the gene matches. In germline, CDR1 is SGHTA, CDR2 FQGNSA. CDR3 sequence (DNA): TGTGCCAGCAGCTTAGAGGGGGCAGGGGTCTATGGCTACACCTTC. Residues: CASSLEGAGVYGYTF.

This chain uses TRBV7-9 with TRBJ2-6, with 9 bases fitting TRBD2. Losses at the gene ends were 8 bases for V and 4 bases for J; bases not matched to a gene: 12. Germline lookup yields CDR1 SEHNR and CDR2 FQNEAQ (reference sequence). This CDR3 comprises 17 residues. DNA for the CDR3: TGTGCCAGCCGTCGAAATAGCGGGAGCCTCGGGGCCAACGTCCTGACTTTC. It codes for CASRRNSGSLGANVLTF.

The CDR3 region is CASRPGQGYNSPLHF. The CDR3 region has the DNA TGTGCCAGTAGGCCGGGACAGGGGTATAATTCACCCCTCCACTTT. The chain links TRBV19 to TRBJ1-6; 10 bases map to TRBD1. Germline V lookup: CDR1 LNHDA, CDR2 SQIVND (reference sequence). V was pared by 6 bases and J by 4 bases, with 3 bases of the junction left unmatched. CDR3 length: 15 amino acids.

The CDR3 is CASSSGTGAFGGNSPLHF. CDR3 bases: TGTGCCAGCAGCTCCGGGACAGGAGCTTTCGGTGGAAATTCACCCCTCCACTTT. The rearrangement uses TRBV6-4 and TRBJ1-6, with TRBD1 identical over 8 bases. The germline CDR1 and CDR2 sequences are MRHNA and SNTAGT. CDR3 size: 18 residues. The ends lost 6 bases at V and 7 bases at J; junction bases unmatched: 17.

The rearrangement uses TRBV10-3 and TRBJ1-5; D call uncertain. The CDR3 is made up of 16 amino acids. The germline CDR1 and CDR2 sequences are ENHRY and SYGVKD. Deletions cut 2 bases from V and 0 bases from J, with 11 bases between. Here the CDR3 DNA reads TGTGCCATCAGTGAGGCCGGGTTCCTTAGCAATCAGCCCCAGCATTTT. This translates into CAISEAGFLSNQPQHF.

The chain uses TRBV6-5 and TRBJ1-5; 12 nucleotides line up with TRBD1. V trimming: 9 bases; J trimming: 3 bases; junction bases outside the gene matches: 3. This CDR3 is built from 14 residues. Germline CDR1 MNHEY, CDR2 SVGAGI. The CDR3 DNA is TGTGCCAGAGGGACAGGGGGCTACAATCAGCCCCAGCATTTT. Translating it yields CARGTGGYNQPQHF.

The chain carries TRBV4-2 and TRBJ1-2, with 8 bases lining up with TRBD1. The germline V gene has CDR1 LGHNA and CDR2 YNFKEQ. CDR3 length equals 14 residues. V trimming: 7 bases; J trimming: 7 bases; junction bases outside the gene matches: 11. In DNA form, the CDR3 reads TGTGCCAGCAACCACGGACAGGGAGTAACTGGCTACACCTTC. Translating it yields CASNHGQGVTGYTF.

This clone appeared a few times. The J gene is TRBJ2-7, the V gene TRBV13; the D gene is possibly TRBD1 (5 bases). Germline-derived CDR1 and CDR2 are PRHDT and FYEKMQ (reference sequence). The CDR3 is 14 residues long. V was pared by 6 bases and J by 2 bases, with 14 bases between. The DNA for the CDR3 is TGTGCCAGCAGTGGCAGGGCTCCCCCCTACGAGCAGTACTTC. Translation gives CASSGRAPPYEQYF.

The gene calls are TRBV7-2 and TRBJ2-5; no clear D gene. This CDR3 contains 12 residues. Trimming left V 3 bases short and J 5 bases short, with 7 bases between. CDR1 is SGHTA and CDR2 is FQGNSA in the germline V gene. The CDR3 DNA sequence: TGTGCCAGCAGCTTGTCCAGGGAGACCCAGTACTTC. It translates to CASSLSRETQYF.

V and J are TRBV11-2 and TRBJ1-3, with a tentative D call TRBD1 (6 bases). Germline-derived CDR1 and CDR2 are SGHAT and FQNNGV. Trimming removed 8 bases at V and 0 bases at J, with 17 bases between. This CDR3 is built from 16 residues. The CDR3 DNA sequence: TGTGCCAGCCGTAGGGGACAACAAATCTCTGGAAACACCATATATTTT. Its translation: CASRRGQQISGNTIYF.

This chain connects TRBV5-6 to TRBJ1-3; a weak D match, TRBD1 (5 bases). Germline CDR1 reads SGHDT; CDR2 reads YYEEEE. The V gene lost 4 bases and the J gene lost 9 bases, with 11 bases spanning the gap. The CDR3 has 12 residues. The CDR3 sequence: CASSRGRGTIYF. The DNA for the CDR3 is TGTGCCAGCAGCCGGGGGAGGGGCACCATATATTTT.

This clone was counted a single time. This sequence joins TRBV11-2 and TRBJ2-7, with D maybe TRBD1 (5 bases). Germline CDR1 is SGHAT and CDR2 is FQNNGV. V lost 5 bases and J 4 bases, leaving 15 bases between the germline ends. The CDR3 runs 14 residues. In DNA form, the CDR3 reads TGTGCCAGCAGCCGAAGGGGCAGGCGGTACGAGCAGTACTTC. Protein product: CASSRRGRRYEQYF. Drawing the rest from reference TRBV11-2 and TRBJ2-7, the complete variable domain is EAGVAQSPRYKIIEKRQSVAFWCNPISGHATLYWYQQILGQGPKLLIQFQNNGVVDDSQLPKDRFSAERLKGVDSTLKIQPAKLEDSAVYLCASSRRGRRYEQYFGPGTRLTVT.

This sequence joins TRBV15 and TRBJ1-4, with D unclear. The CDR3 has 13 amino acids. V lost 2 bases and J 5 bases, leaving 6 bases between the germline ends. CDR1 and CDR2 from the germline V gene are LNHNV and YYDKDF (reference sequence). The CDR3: CATSRQMNEKLFF. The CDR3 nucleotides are TGTGCCACCAGCAGACAGATGAATGAAAAACTGTTTTTT.

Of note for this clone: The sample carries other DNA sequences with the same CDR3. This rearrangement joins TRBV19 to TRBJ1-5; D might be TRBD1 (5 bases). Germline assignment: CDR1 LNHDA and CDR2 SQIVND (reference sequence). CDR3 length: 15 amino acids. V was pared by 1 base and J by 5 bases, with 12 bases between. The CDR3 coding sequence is TGTGCCAGTAGTATAGGGGGCCTCTCGGATCAGCCCCAGCATTTT. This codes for CASSIGGLSDQPQHF. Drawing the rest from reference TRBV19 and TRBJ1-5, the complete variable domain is DGGITQSPKYLFRKEGQNVTLSCEQNLNHDAMYWYRQDPGQGLRLIYYSQIVNDFQKGDIAEGYSVSREKKESFPLTVTSAQKNPTAFYLCASSIGGLSDQPQHFGDGTRLSIL.

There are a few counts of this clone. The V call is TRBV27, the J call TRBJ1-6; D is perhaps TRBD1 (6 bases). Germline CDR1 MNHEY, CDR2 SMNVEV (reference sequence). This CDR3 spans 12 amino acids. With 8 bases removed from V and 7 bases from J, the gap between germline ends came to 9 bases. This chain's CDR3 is CASGTLNSPLHF. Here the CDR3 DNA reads TGTGCCAGCGGGACATTGAATTCACCCCTCCACTTT.

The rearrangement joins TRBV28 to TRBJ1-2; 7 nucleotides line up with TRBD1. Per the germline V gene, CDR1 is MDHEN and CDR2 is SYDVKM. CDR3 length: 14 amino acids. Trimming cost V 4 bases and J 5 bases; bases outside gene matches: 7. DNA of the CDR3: TGTGCCAGCAGTTCAGACAGGGTGGGGTATGGCTACACCTTC. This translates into CASSSDRVGYGYTF.